This T cell receptor beta chain was captured by sequencing in a study of blood T cell repertoires in COVID-19. V was clipped by 4 bases and J by 8 bases; unmatched bases: 7. This CDR3 comprises 14 residues. The germline CDR1 and CDR2 sequences are SGHKS and YYEKEE (reference sequence). Data came from immunoSEQ multiplex PCR; TCRdb stores just in-frame clones and leaves some out. The repertoire holds roughly 120,000 clones, with around 85% as singletons. Input material: peripheral blood. The J gene is TRBJ2-1, the V gene TRBV5-5; 9 positions agree with TRBD1. The clonotype originates from a man in his sixties with acute or convalescent COVID-19. CDR3 region: CASSTGQGWDEQFF. DNA of the CDR3: TGTGCCAGCAGCACGGGACAGGGATGGGATGAGCAGTTCTTC.